This section outlines one TCR beta chain sequence together with its context. The entry originates in a study of cytomegalovirus exposure and HLA in healthy donors. The CDR3 totals 12 residues. Trimming took 0 bases from V and 3 from J, leaving 2 bases between them. Germline assignment: CDR1 SGHDT and CDR2 YYEEEE. Primers included in the PCR were 60 Vbeta and 13 Jbeta primers. Assay: immunoSEQ multiplex PCR; the TCRdb copy retains only in-frame clones and omits some. The sample shows around 160,000 clones, roughly 79% of them seen only once. The gene calls are TRBV5-6 and TRBJ2-3; no reliable D call. This clonotype originated in a woman between 40 and 55 years old in good health and CMV-seropositive. The sequenced sample consisted of PBMCs. CDR3 in DNA: TGTGCCAGCAGCTTGGTAACAGATACGCAGTATTTT. Translating gives CASSLVTDTQYF.